The 16 T cell receptor beta chains presented below share a single source sample, sequenced in a study of identical twins. TCRdb independently ran MiXCR on the 5' RACE reads; one entry per CDR3 protein. This table holds around 1.7 million distinct CDR3 sequences, less than 35% found once. The sample consisted of cord blood. These receptors all stem from a newborn girl in good health.

V and J are TRBV27 and TRBJ1-1; D may be TRBD1 (5 bases). CDR1 MNHEY and CDR2 SMNVEV come from the germline V gene (reference sequence). There are 14 residues in the CDR3. V lost 3 bases and J 1 base, leaving 9 bases between the germline ends. CDR3 amino acids: CASSLKQANTEAFF. CDR3 DNA sequence: TGTGCCAGCAGTTTGAAACAGGCGAACACTGAAGCTTTCTTT.

Remarks on this clonotype: A much larger clone lies a single base off, so this may be a read error. No DNA is shown, since the ends of the CDR3 on it are uncertain; the CDR3 is the one TCRdb lists. The chain joins TRBV28 to TRBJ2-7; the D segment call TRBD2 is taken from the table without a DNA check. The CDR3 is 14 residues long, counting both termini. Germline V gene sequence: CDR1 MDHEN, CDR2 SYDVKM. CDR3 sequence: CASSVSLRDYEQYF.

This clonotype was counted a few times. V and J are TRBV25-1 and TRBJ2-5; D possibly corresponds to TRBD1 (7 bases). This CDR3 has 15 amino acids. Trimming took 4 bases from V and 5 from J, leaving 17 bases between them. The germline gives CDR1 MGHDK, CDR2 SYGVNS. As DNA, the CDR3 is TGTGCCAGCAGTGGTGGGACAGTCGCGGGGGAGACCCAGTACTTC. Its protein is CASSGGTVAGETQYF.

V and J are TRBV9 and TRBJ2-5, with TRBD2 identical over 16 bases. There are 17 residues in the CDR3. V lost 3 bases and J lost 1; bases outside the gene matches: 3. CDR1 and CDR2 (germline): SGDLS, YYNGEE. The CDR3 reads CASSAGLAGGTQETQYF. CDR3 DNA sequence: TGTGCCAGCAGCGCGGGACTAGCGGGGGGGACCCAAGAGACCCAGTACTTC.

This clonotype has more than one count but fewer than ten. CDR3 nucleotides: TGCAGCGGTTGGGGAGGGTCGTTCACTGAAGCTTTCTTT. Translation gives CSGWGGSFTEAFF. The V and J genes are TRBV29-1 and TRBJ1-1; no definite D call. The CDR3 totals 13 residues. Germline V gene sequence: CDR1 SQVTM, CDR2 ANQGSEA. V was trimmed by 7 bases and J by 4 bases, leaving 16 bases between them.

Here the CDR3 reads CASRGLAYSNQPQHF. In DNA form, the CDR3 reads TGTGCCAGCAGGGGGCTAGCGTATAGCAATCAGCCCCAGCATTTT. The chain joins TRBV6-1 to TRBJ1-5; a weak D match, TRBD1 (5 bases). CDR1 MNHNS and CDR2 SASEGT come from the germline V gene. The length of the CDR3 is 15 residues. V dropped 6 bases and J dropped 0 bases, with 12 bases sitting between them.

The chain recombines TRBV7-8 with TRBJ2-5, with a possible D match to TRBD1 (5 bases). The CDR3 contains 13 residues. The germline V gene encodes CDR1 SGHVS and CDR2 FQNEAQ. Trimming took 4 bases from V and 7 from J, leaving 13 bases between them. CDR3: CASSSTDEATQYF. The CDR3 DNA sequence: TGTGCCAGCAGCTCGACAGATGAGGCGACCCAGTACTTC.

In this sample, this clonotype turned up a few times. This rearrangement joins TRBV7-8 to TRBJ1-5, with 8 bases aligning to TRBD1. Per germline, CDR1 SGHVS and CDR2 FQNEAQ. The CDR3 is 16 amino acids. Trimming at V came to 5 bases and at J to 1 base, leaving 7 bases not matched to a gene. The CDR3 DNA is TGTGCCAGCAGCCCAGGACAGGGTTTAAGCAATCAGCCCCAGCATTTT. Its translation: CASSPGQGLSNQPQHF.

This clonotype was seen a few times. This chain joins TRBV10-3 and TRBJ1-1, with 7 bases aligning to TRBD1. Looked up from germline, CDR1 is ENHRY and CDR2 is SYGVKD. The CDR3 contains 15 residues. J gave up 0 bases and V 1 base, and 2 bases lay outside the gene matches. This chain's CDR3 is CAISEYRGMNTEAFF. As DNA, the CDR3 is TGTGCCATCAGTGAGTACAGGGGTATGAACACTGAAGCTTTCTTT.

The rearrangement links TRBV20-1 to TRBJ2-4; D remains unclear. The V end was cut by 3 bases, the J end by 9 bases, with 12 bases between. In germline, CDR1 is DFQATT, CDR2 SNEGSKA (reference sequence). CDR3 length equals 12 residues. Written as DNA, the CDR3 is TGCAGTGCTAGTGCCCCTGTAGGCATTCAGTACTTC. Its protein product is CSASAPVGIQYF.

This clonotype was detected only once. The chain has TRBV20-1 and TRBJ2-7, with D possibly being TRBD1 (5 bases). CDR3 size: 14 residues. Germline V lookup: CDR1 DFQATT, CDR2 SNEGSKA (reference sequence). Trimming took off 3 bases at V and 5 bases at J, with 17 bases between the two ends. Written as DNA, the CDR3 is TGCAGTGCTAGTTTAAACAGGAGAACTCACGAGCAGTACTTC. It codes for CSASLNRRTHEQYF.

The V and J genes are TRBV20-1 and TRBJ1-1; D perhaps matches TRBD1 (6 bases). Trimming cost V 3 bases and J 4 bases, with 24 bases left between them. Germline V gene lookup returns CDR1 DFQATT and CDR2 SNEGSKA (reference sequence). This CDR3 contains 17 residues. Here the CDR3 DNA reads TGCAGTGCTAGGCCTCGGGGGCTGAATGATCGGAGCACTGAAGCTTTCTTT. Protein sequence: CSARPRGLNDRSTEAFF.

Concerning this clonotype itself: The junction differs from germline at one of its ends, possibly a read error. This chain uses TRBV25-1 with TRBJ2-3; 7 bases are shared with TRBD1. The germline CDR1 and CDR2 sequences are MGHDK and SYGVNS. The CDR3 loop spans 18 amino acids. Written as DNA, the CDR3 is TGTGCCGGCAGTGAATATCAGGAAGGGCAGGGGGGCACAGATACGCAGTATTTT. This sequence encodes CAGSEYQEGQGGTDTQYF. Drawing the rest from reference TRBV25-1 and TRBJ2-3, the complete variable domain is EADIYQTPRYLVIGTGKKITLECSQTMGHDKMYWYQQDPGMELHLIHYSYGVNSTEKGDLSSESTVSRIRTEHFPLTLESARPSHTSQYLCAGSEYQEGQGGTDTQYFGPGTRLTVL.

This clonotype appeared many times. The V gene is TRBV24-1, the J gene TRBJ2-5, with TRBD2 matching over 9 bases. The CDR3 length is 18 residues. J gave up 2 bases and V 4 bases, and 13 bases lay outside the gene matches. Germline V gene sequence: CDR1 KGHDR, CDR2 SFDVKD. Written as DNA, the CDR3 is TGTGCCACCAGTGACCATCCACCGACTAGCGGAGGACAAGAGACCCAGTACTTC. This translates into CATSDHPPTSGGQETQYF.

J is TRBJ2-3 and V is TRBV20-1; D is unresolved. This CDR3 spans 12 amino acids. Trimming removed 6 bases from V and 3 bases from J, with 10 bases in between. From germline, CDR1 is DFQATT and CDR2 SNEGSKA (reference sequence). The chain's CDR3 is CSAPGVTDTQYF. DNA of the CDR3: TGCAGTGCCCCTGGGGTTACAGATACGCAGTATTTT.

The chain couples TRBV4-2 to TRBJ2-1; D unresolved. The assigned J gene may be wrong: the sequence end matches TRBJ2-7 better. Germline V gives CDR1 LGHNA, CDR2 YNFKEQ. The CDR3 runs 12 residues. CDR3 DNA: TGTGCCAGCAGCCAGTCTTACAATGAGCAGTACTTC. Translation: CASSQSYNEQYF.